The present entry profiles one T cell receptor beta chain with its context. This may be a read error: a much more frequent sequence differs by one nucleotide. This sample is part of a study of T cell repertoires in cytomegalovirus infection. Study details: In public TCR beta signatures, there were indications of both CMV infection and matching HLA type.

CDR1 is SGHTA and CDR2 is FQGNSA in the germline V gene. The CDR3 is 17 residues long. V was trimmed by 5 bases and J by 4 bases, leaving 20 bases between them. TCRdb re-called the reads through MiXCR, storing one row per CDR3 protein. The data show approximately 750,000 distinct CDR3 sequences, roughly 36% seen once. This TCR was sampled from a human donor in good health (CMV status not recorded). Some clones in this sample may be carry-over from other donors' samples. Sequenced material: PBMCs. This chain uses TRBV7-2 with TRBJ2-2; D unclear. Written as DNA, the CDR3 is TGTGCCAGCAGCCATCCGTCCCGGATCTCAGGCACCGGGGAGCTGTTTTTT. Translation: CASSHPSRISGTGELFF. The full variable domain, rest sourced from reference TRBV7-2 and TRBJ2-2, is GAGVSQSPSNKVTEKGKDVELRCDPISGHTALYWYRQSLGQGLEFLIYFQGNSAPDKSGLPSDRFSAERTGGSVSTLTIQRTQQEDSAVYLCASSHPSRISGTGELFFGEGSRLTVL.